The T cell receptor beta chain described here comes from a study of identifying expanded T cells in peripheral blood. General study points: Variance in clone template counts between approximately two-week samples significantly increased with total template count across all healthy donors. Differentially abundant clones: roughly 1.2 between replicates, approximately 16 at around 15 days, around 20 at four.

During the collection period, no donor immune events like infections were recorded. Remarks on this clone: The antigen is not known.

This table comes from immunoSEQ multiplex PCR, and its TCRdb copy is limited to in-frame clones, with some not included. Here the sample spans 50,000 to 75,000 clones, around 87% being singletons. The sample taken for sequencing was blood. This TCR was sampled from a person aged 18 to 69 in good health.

CDR3 sequence (DNA): TGTGCCTGGAGTGTCGGGGGAGGCGGCTACACCTTC. This gives the protein CAWSVGGGGYTF. The genes are TRBV30 and TRBJ1-2; maybe TRBD1 (5 bases). The V and J ends lost 0 bases and 8 bases respectively, with 10 bases between them. The CDR3 length is 12 residues. CDR1 is GTSNPN and CDR2 is SVGIG in the germline V gene (reference sequence).